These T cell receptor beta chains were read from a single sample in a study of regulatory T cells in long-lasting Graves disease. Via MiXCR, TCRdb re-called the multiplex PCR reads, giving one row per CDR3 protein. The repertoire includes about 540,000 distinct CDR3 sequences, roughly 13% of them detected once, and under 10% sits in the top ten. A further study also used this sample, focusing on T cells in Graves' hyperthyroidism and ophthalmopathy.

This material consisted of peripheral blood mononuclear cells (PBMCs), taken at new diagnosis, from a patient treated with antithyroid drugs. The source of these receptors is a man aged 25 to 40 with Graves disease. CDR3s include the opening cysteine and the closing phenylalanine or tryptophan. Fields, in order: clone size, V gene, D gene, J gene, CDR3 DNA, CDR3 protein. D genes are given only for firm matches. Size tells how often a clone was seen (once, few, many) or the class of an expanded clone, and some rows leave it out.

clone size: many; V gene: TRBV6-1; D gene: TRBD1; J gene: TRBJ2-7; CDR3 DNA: TGTGCCAGCAGAGACCCGGGACAGGGCTCCTACGAGCAGTACTTC; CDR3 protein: CASRDPGQGSYEQYF
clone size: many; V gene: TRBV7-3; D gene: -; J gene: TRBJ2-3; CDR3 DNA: TGTGCCAGCAGCTTGTCTAATGGGGCAGATACGCAGTATTTT; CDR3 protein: CASSLSNGADTQYF
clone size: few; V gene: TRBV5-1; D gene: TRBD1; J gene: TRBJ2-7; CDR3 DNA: TGCGCCAGCAGCTTGGCTCCGGGACAGGTACCCTACGAGCAGTACTTC; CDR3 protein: CASSLAPGQVPYEQYF
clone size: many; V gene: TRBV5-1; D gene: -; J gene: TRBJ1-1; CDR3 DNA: TGCGCCAGCAGCTTGGACGGGGGTTCGAACACTGAAGCTTTCTTT; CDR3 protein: CASSLDGGSNTEAFF
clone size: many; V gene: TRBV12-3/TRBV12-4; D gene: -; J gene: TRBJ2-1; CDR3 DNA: TGTGCCAGCAGTTTTACAGGGCACTCCTACAATGAGCAGTTCTTC; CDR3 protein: CASSFTGHSYNEQFF
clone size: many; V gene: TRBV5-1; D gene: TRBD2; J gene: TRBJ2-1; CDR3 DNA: TGCGCCAGCAGCGTACTGGGACTAGCGAATGAGCAGTTCTTC; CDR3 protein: CASSVLGLANEQFF
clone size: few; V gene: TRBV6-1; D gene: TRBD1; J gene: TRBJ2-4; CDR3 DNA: TGTGCCAGCAACTCGGACAGGGGTTCTTTCATAGCCAAAAACATTCAGTACTTC; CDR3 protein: CASNSDRGSFIAKNIQYF
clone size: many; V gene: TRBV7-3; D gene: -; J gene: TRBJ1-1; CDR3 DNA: TGTGCCAGCAGCGCCATCACAGGGAACACTGAAGCTTTCTTT; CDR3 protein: CASSAITGNTEAFF
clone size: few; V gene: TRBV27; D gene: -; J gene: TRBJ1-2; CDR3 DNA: TGTGCCAGCAGCCTGGCAGGGTACGGTGGCTACACCTTC; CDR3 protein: CASSLAGYGGYTF
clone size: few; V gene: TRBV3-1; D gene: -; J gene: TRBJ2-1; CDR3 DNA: TGTGCCAGCAGCCAAGACGCCCCCCTGTTCTTC; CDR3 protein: CASSQDAPLFF
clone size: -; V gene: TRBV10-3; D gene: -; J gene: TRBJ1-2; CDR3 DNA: TGTGCCATCACCGGGACTGTTGGAAATGGCTACACCTTC; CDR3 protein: CAITGTVGNGYTF
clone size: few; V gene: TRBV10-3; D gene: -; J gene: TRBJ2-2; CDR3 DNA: TGTGCCATCAATAAGGCTACGGACACCGGGGAGCTGTTTTTT; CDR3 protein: CAINKATDTGELFF
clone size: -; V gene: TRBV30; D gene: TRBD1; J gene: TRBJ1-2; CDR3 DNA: TGTGCCTGGAGCAGACAGGGCACCTATGGCTACACCTTC; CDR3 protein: CAWSRQGTYGYTF
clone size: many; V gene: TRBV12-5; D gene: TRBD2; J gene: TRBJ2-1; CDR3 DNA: TGTGCTAGTGGTTTGACCCCAACTAGCGGCCCCGGGGGTGAGCAGTTCTTC; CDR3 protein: CASGLTPTSGPGGEQFF
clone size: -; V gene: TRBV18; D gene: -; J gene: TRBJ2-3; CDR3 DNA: TGTGCCAGCTCACCGATACGGACGGCCGATCCTAGCACAGATACGCAGTATTTT; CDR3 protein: CASSPIRTADPSTDTQYF
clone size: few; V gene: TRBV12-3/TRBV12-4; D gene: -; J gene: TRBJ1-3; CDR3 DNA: TGTGCCAGCAGTTTAGTAGTGACAGACTCTGGAAACACCATATATTTT; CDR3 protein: CASSLVVTDSGNTIYF
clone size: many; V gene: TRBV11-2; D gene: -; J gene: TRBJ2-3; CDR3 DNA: TGTGCCAGCAGGGGTTGGTTCGGCGGGGATACGCGGTATTTT; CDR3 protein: CASRGWFGGDTRYF
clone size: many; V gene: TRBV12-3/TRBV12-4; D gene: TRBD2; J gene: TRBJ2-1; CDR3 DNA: TGTGCCAGCAGTTTCTCACCGACTAGCGGGAACTACAATGAGCAGTTCTTC; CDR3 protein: CASSFSPTSGNYNEQFF
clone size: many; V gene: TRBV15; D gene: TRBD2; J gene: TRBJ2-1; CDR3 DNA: TGTGCCACCCAGCGGGGGAACTACAATGAGCAGTTCTTC; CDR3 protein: CATQRGNYNEQFF
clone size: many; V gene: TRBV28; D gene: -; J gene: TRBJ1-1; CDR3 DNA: TGTGCCAGCAGTGAGGGGGACTTGGGAGCTTTCTTT; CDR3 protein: CASSEGDLGAFF
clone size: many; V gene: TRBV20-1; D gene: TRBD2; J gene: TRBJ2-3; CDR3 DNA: TGCAGTGCTAGTACCGGGACTAGAACAGATACGCAGTATTTT; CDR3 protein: CSASTGTRTDTQYF
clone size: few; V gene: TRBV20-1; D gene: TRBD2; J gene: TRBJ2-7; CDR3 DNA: TGCAGTGCTAGAGGACTAGCGGGCCCCTACGAGCAGTACTTC; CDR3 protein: CSARGLAGPYEQYF
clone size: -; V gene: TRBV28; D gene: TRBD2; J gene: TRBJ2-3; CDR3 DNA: TGTGCCAGCAGTTTATTGGCCCCGGGACTAGCGGGAGTACTAAGCACAGATACGCAGTATTTT; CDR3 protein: CASSLLAPGLAGVLSTDTQYF
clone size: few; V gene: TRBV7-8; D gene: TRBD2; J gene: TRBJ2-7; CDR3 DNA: TGTGCCAGCAGCCCTGGCGGGGGGTTGGGCTACGAGCAGTACTTC; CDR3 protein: CASSPGGGLGYEQYF
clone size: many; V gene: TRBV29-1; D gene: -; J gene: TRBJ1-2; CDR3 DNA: TGCAGCGTTGAATATAGCGCGAAGCGGACCTTC; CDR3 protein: CSVEYSAKRTF
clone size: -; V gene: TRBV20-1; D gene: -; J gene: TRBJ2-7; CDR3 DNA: TGCAGTGCTAGTAAGGATTCCTACGAGCAGTACTTC; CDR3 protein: CSASKDSYEQYF
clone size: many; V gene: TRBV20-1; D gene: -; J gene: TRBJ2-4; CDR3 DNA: TGCAGTGCTAGAAAGGCGGGCCAGATAGCCAAAAACATTCAGTACTTC; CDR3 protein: CSARKAGQIAKNIQYF
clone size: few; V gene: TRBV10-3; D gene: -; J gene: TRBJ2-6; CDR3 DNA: TGTGCCATCAGTGGCTCTGGGGCCAACGTCCTGACTTTC; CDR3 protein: CAISGSGANVLTF
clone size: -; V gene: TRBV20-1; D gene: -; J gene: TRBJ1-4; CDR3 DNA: TGCAGTGCTAGATTCTACCGGGACTGGAATGAAAAACTGTTTTTT; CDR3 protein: CSARFYRDWNEKLFF
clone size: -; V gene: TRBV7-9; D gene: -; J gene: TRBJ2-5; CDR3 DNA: TGTGCCAGCCGACGACGAAGCCAAGAGACCCAGTACTTC; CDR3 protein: CASRRRSQETQYF
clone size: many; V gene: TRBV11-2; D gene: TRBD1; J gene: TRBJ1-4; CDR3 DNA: TGTGCCAGCAGCTTTAGGGGGCCAACTAATGAAAAACTGTTTTTT; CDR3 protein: CASSFRGPTNEKLFF
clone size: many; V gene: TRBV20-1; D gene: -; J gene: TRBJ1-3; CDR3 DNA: TGCAGTGCTGCTCCTCCTACGTCTGGAAACACCATATATTTT; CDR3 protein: CSAAPPTSGNTIYF
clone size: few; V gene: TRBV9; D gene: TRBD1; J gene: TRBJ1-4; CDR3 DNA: TGTGCCAGCAGCGCCACAGGGGGCTCTAATGAAAAACTGTTTTTT; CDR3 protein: CASSATGGSNEKLFF
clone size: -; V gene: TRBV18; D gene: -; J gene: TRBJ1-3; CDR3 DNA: TGTGCCAGCTCACCATGGAGAGTCACCCTCTCTGGAAACACCATATATTTT; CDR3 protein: CASSPWRVTLSGNTIYF
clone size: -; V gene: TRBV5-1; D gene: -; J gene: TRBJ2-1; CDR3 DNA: TGTGCCAGCAGCTTGGATCTCCCGAGCAATGAGCAGTTCTTC; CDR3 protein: CASSLDLPSNEQFF
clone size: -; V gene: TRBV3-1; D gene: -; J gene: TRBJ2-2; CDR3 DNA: TGTGCCAGCAGCCAAGAGGTGGGCGCGAACACCGGGGAGCTGTTTTTT; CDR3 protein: CASSQEVGANTGELFF
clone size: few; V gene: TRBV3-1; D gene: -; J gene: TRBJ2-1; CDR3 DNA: TGTGCCACCGCGGCACCCAGTAACACCTACAATGAGCAGTTCTTC; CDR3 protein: CATAAPSNTYNEQFF
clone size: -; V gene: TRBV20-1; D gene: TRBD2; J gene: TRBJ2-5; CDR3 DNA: TGCAGTGCTAGCCCACTAGCGGGCCCCCAAGAGACCCAGTACTTC; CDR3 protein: CSASPLAGPQETQYF
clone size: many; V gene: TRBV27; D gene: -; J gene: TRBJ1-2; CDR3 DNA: TGTGCCAGCAGTTGGGTACAGGGAGCCGATCTGAATGGCTACACCTTC; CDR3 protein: CASSWVQGADLNGYTF
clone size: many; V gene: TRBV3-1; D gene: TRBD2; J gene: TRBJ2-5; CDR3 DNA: TGTGCCAGCAGCCCCTTTACTCGCGGGAGTGGTGAGACCCAGTACTTC; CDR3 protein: CASSPFTRGSGETQYF
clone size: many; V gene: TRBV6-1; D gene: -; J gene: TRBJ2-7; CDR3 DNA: TGTGCCAGCAGTGACCAGGGGAGGCCCACCTACGAGCAGTACTTC; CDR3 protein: CASSDQGRPTYEQYF
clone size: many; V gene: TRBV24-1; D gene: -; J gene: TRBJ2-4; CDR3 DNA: TGTGCCACCAGTCGGGGACAAGGGGCCAAAAACATTCAGTACTTC; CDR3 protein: CATSRGQGAKNIQYF
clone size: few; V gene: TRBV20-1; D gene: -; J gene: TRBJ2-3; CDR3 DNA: TGCAGTGCCGCCCTAGGCACAGATACGCAGTATTTT; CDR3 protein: CSAALGTDTQYF
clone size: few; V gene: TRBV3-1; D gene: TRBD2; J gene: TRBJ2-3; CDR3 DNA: TGTGCCAGCAGCCAAGGGGGAAGCGGGAGGGGCGATACGCAGTATTTT; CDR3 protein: CASSQGGSGRGDTQYF
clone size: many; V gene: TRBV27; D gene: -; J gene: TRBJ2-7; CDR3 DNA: TGTGCCAGCAGTTCTCTTAGCTCCTACGAGCAGTACTTC; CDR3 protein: CASSSLSSYEQYF
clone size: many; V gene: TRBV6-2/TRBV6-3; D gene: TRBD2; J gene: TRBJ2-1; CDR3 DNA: TGTGCCAGCGGACGTGAGGCTAGCGGGAGGAATGAGCAGTTCTTC; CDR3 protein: CASGREASGRNEQFF
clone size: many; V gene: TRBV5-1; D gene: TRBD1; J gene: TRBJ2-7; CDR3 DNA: TGCGCCAGCAGCTTGGGGGACAGTAGACGAGGGCAGTACTTC; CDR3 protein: CASSLGDSRRGQYF
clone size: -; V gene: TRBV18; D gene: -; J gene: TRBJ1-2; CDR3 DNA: TGTGCCAGCTCACCCGAACTGGGAACTAACTATGGCTACACCTTC; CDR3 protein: CASSPELGTNYGYTF
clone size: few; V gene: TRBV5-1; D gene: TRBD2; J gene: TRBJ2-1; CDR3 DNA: TGCGCCAGCAGCCCCGGGACTAGCGGGGGTAACGGTGAGCAGTTCTTC; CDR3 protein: CASSPGTSGGNGEQFF
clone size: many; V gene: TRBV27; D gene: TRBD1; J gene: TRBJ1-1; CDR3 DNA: TGTGCCAGCAGTTCCGGGACAGGGTGGTATAACACTGAAGCTTTCTTT; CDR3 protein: CASSSGTGWYNTEAFF
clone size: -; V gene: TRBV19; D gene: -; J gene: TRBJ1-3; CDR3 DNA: TGTGCCAGTAGTAGGGCCAGGGACCCTGGAAACACCATATATTTT; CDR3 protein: CASSRARDPGNTIYF
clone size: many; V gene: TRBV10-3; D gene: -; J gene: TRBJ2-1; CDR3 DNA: TGTGCCACCGAGTTGGGCGGTTCTTACAATGAGCAGTTCTTC; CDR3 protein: CATELGGSYNEQFF
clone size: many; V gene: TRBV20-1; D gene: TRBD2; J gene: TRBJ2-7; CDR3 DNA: TGCAGTGCTAGGAGGGAGGGTTTATACGAGCAGTACTTC; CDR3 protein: CSARREGLYEQYF
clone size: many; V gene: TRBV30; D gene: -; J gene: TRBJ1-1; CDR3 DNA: TGTGCCTGGAGTGGTAGGATCACTGAAGCTTTCTTT; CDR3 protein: CAWSGRITEAFF
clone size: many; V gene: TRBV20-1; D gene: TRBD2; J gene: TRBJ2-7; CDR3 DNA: TGCAGTGCCTACGGACTAGCGGGTGGGCGGGTATACGAGCAGTACTTC; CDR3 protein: CSAYGLAGGRVYEQYF
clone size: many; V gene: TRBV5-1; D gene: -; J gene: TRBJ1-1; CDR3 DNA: TGCGCCAGCAGCTTGGAAAGATACACTGAAGCTTTCTTT; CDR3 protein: CASSLERYTEAFF
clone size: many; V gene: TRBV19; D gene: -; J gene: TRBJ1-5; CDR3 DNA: TGTGCCAGTAGTTTCTCACTCCGGGACGAGCAGCCCCAGCATTTT; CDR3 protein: CASSFSLRDEQPQHF
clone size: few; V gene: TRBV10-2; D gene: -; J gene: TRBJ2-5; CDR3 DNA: TGCGCCAGCAGTGGGGCAGGATCGGAGACCCAGTACTTC; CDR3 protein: CASSGAGSETQYF
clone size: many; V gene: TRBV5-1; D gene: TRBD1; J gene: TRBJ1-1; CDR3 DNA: TGCGCCAGCAGCCAGACTGGGACAGCCAGCTACATGAACACTGAAGCTTTCTTT; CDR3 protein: CASSQTGTASYMNTEAFF
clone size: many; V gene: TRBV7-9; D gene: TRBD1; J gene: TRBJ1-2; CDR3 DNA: TGTGCCAGCAGCACAACTTCAGGGGGCTCGGGCTACACCTTC; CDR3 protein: CASSTTSGGSGYTF